These 16 T cell receptor beta chains were sequenced from one sample in a study of T cell responses to AZD1222 COVID-19 vaccine. This table comes from immunoSEQ multiplex PCR, and its TCRdb copy is limited to in-frame clones, with some not included. The sample consists of some 120,000 clones, 70% to 85% of them appearing once. Sequenced material: peripheral blood, taken on day 0 of AZD1222 vaccination. The receptor source for this set is an adult in good health.

This rearrangement joins TRBV18 to TRBJ2-3; D could derive from TRBD1 or TRBD2 (5 bases each). This CDR3 has 13 residues. Germline V gene data show CDR1 as KGHSH and CDR2 as LQKENI. The ends were cut back, 3 bases at V and 9 bases at J, with 13 bases in the middle. CDR3 sequence (DNA): TGTGCCAGCTCACCTGGTGGGGGTGAGACGCAGTATTTT. It specifies CASSPGGGETQYF.

The gene calls are TRBV7-9 and TRBJ2-1; tentatively, D is TRBD1 (6 bases). The V and J ends lost 2 bases and 3 bases respectively, with 14 bases between them. The germline CDR1 and CDR2 sequences are SEHNR and FQNEAQ (reference sequence). This CDR3 has 16 residues. CDR3 loop: CASSLRAGDLYNEQFF. CDR3 sequence (DNA): TGTGCCAGCAGCTTAAGGGCAGGGGATCTCTACAATGAGCAGTTCTTC.

The gene calls are TRBV5-1 and TRBJ1-2; D ambiguous. The CDR3 is 15 residues long. Germline CDR1 and CDR2: SGHRS and YFSETQ. V lost 5 bases to trimming and J lost 1 base, with 15 bases between them. The chain's CDR3 is CASRQDSSINYGYTF. The CDR3 DNA reads as TGCGCCAGCAGACAAGACTCGTCAATTAACTATGGCTACACCTTC.

The chain employs TRBV30 and TRBJ1-3, with TRBD1 as a possible D gene (5 bases). The germline V gene encodes CDR1 GTSNPN and CDR2 SVGIG (reference sequence). V gave up 3 bases and J gave up 0 bases, with 15 bases separating them. The CDR3 length is 16 residues. The CDR3 reads CAWSSWGLSSGNTIYF. In DNA, the CDR3 is TGTGCCTGGAGCTCCTGGGGCCTGAGCTCTGGAAACACCATATATTTT.

This clone was detected once. V gene TRBV6-2 or TRBV6-3 combines with J gene TRBJ2-7; tentative D call: TRBD1 (6 bases). Germline CDR1 MNHEY, CDR2 SVGEGT. CDR3 length: 18 residues. V gave up 0 bases and J gave up 2 bases, with 20 bases separating them. The CDR3: CASSYSSRDTIETYEQYF. The DNA of the CDR3 is TGTGCCAGCAGTTACTCGAGTCGGGACACCATCGAGACCTACGAGCAGTACTTC.

The chain carries TRBV5-1 and TRBJ2-3; D is perhaps TRBD1 or TRBD2 (5 bases each). The CDR3 has 14 amino acids. Trimming pared 6 bases from V and 2 bases from J, leaving 13 bases between. CDR1 is SGHRS, CDR2 YFSETQ, per germline. The CDR3 region is CASIGDGITDTQYF. The CDR3 DNA sequence: TGCGCCAGCATAGGGGACGGGATCACAGATACGCAGTATTTT.

V gene TRBV19 combines with J gene TRBJ1-2; no definite D call. Germline V gene sequence: CDR1 LNHDA, CDR2 SQIVND (reference sequence). V was clipped by 7 bases and J by 2 bases, with 17 bases between them. The CDR3 extends over 15 amino acids. The CDR3 sequence: CASTPDLLINYGYTF. The CDR3 nucleotides read TGTGCCAGTACCCCTGACCTACTCATCAACTATGGCTACACCTTC. The whole variable domain, remainder taken from reference TRBV19 and TRBJ1-2, is DGGITQSPKYLFRKEGQNVTLSCEQNLNHDAMYWYRQDPGQGLRLIYYSQIVNDFQKGDIAEGYSVSREKKESFPLTVTSAQKNPTAFYLCASTPDLLINYGYTFGSGTRLTVV.

The chain has TRBV7-2 and TRBJ1-4, with D perhaps matching TRBD1 (6 bases). V lost 5 bases and J lost 7, with 14 bases in between. In germline, CDR1 is SGHTA, CDR2 FQGNSA. This CDR3 is 14 amino acids long. DNA of the CDR3: TGTGCCAGCAGCAGCCGGACAGAGGGTGAAAAACTGTTTTTT. Amino acids: CASSSRTEGEKLFF.

This chain uses TRBV6-5 with TRBJ1-5; the match to TRBD1 covers 10 bases. The length of the CDR3 is 14 residues. Per germline, CDR1 MNHEY and CDR2 SVGAGI. V dropped 6 bases and J dropped 6; count of bases not matched to a gene: 5. The CDR3 bases are TGTGCCAGCAGGACCGGGACAGGGGTTCAGCCCCAGCATTTT. This translates into CASRTGTGVQPQHF.

The chain combines TRBV12-5 with TRBJ2-1; the D gene is possibly TRBD1 (5 bases). The V gene lost 2 bases and the J gene lost 0 bases, with 11 bases spanning the gap. Germline V lookup: CDR1 LGHNT, CDR2 FRNRAP. The length of the CDR3 is 16 residues. CDR3 amino acids: CASGLWATASYNEQFF. CDR3 DNA: TGTGCTAGTGGTTTGTGGGCGACAGCCTCCTACAATGAGCAGTTCTTC. The full variable domain, with the rest looked up from reference TRBV12-5 and TRBJ2-1, is DARVTQTPRHKVTEMGQEVTMRCQPILGHNTVFWYRQTMMQGLELLAYFRNRAPLDDSGMPKDRFSAEMPDATLATLKIQPSEPRDSAVYFCASGLWATASYNEQFFGPGTRLTVL.

This chain uses TRBV5-1 with TRBJ2-1; D is tentatively TRBD1 or TRBD2 (5 bases each). V was cut by 4 bases and J by 8 bases, with 16 bases left in between. Germline assignment: CDR1 SGHRS and CDR2 YFSETQ. The CDR3 spans 14 residues. The CDR3 reads CASSPSTVRDEQFF. As DNA, the CDR3 is TGCGCCAGCAGCCCTTCGACAGTGAGGGATGAGCAGTTCTTC.

The J gene is TRBJ1-1, the V gene TRBV7-8; 8 bases fit TRBD1. Trimming at V came to 4 bases and at J to 0 bases, leaving 4 bases not matched to a gene. Germline V gene lookup returns CDR1 SGHVS and CDR2 FQNEAQ. The CDR3 consists of 15 residues. For the CDR3, the DNA is TGTGCCAGCAGCTCCACAGGGGGTATGAACACTGAAGCTTTCTTT. Translated, it gives CASSSTGGMNTEAFF.

The rearrangement joins TRBV7-9 to TRBJ2-7; tentative D call: TRBD1 (6 bases). CDR1 and CDR2 from the germline V gene are SEHNR and FQNEAQ (reference sequence). The V end lost 5 bases, the J end lost 1 base, and 24 bases lay between the germline ends. There are 18 residues in the CDR3. The CDR3 DNA follows: TGTGCCAGCAGCCCCGGAGGTCTATGGACAGCCGATTCCTACGAGCAGTACTTC. Protein product: CASSPGGLWTADSYEQYF. Supplemented by reference TRBV7-9 and TRBJ2-7, the full variable domain reads DTGVSQNPRHKITKRGQNVTFRCDPISEHNRLYWYRQTLGQGPEFLTYFQNEAQLEKSRLLSDRFSAERPKGSFSTLEIQRTEQGDSAMYLCASSPGGLWTADSYEQYFGPGTRLTVT.

V gene TRBV20-1 combines with J gene TRBJ2-7, with 10 bases fitting TRBD1. The CDR3 runs to 13 residues. The ends lost 3 bases at V and 3 bases at J; junction bases unmatched: 2. Germline lookup yields CDR1 DFQATT and CDR2 SNEGSKA (reference sequence). The CDR3 DNA is TGCAGTGCTAGTAGGGACAGGGGCTACGAGCAGTACTTC. Encoded protein: CSASRDRGYEQYF.

This sequence joins TRBV11-3 and TRBJ2-3, with 7 bases lining up with TRBD2. This CDR3 is built from 16 residues. The V and J ends lost 1 base and 2 bases, in that order; junction bases with no gene match: 6. CDR1 is SGHNT, CDR2 YENEEA, per germline. CDR3 residues: CASSLGRREITDTQYF. As DNA, the CDR3 is TGTGCCAGCAGCTTAGGGCGGCGGGAGATCACAGATACGCAGTATTTT. The full variable domain, completed using reference TRBV11-3 and TRBJ2-3, is EAGVVQSPRYKIIEKKQPVAFWCNPISGHNTLYWYLQNLGQGPELLIRYENEEAVDDSQLPKDRFSAERLKGVDSTLKIQPAELGDSAVYLCASSLGRREITDTQYFGPGTRLTVL.

The gene calls are TRBV9 and TRBJ1-3, with TRBD1 identical over 11 bases. Trimming cost V 4 bases and J 6 bases; bases outside gene matches: 6. The germline gives CDR1 SGDLS, CDR2 YYNGEE. The CDR3 is 15 residues long. CDR3 coding DNA: TGTGCCAGCAGCTCCTCGGGACAGGGGGAAAACACCATATATTTT. Its translation: CASSSSGQGENTIYF.